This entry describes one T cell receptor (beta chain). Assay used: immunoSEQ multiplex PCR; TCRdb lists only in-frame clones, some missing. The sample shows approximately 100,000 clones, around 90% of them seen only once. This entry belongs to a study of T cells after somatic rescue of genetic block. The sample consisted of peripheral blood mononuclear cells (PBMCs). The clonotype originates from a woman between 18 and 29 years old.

In DNA form, the CDR3 reads TGTGCCAGCTACAATAGCGGGATCCACAATGAGCAGTTCTTC. It translates to CASYNSGIHNEQFF. The chain combines TRBV11-3 with TRBJ2-1, with 8 bases fitting TRBD2. Germline CDR1 reads SGHNT; CDR2 reads YENEEA. J was trimmed by 5 bases and V by 8 bases; bases with no gene match: 8. This CDR3 comprises 14 residues.